This entry concerns a single T cell receptor (beta chain). The germline V gene has CDR1 LGHDT and CDR2 YNNKEL (reference sequence). The V and J ends lost 6 bases and 0 bases respectively, with 14 bases between them. The CDR3 is 15 residues long. The protocol was immunoSEQ multiplex PCR, while the TCRdb copy is restricted to in-frame clones and leaves out a portion. The repertoire holds about 160,000 clones, with over 80% as singletons. The sample comes from a study of blood T cell repertoires in COVID-19. The clonotype comes from a man between 65 and 80 years old who had recovered from COVID-19. The rearrangement links TRBV3-1 (or the pseudogene TRBV3-2) to TRBJ2-5, with D possibly matching TRBD1 (5 bases). Sequences were obtained from peripheral blood. The CDR3 DNA reads as TGTGCCAGCAGTCCACCAGACAGATACCAAGAGACCCAGTACTTC. It codes for CASSPPDRYQETQYF.